This is a list of T cell receptor beta chains from one sample in a study of blood T cell repertoires in COVID-19. Here immunoSEQ multiplex PCR was the method, and the copy in TCRdb shows in-frame clones only, minus some. The table has around 270,000 clones, more than 75% seen once. Sequences were obtained from peripheral blood. These receptors came from a man aged 40-49 years who had recovered from COVID-19. The conserved cysteine and the conserved F or W are not part of the CDR3 here.

TRBV6-2/TRBV6-3,13,TRBJ2-1,ASSYGSGSGNEQF
TRBV20-1,12,TRBJ1-2,SASTGAGNYGYT
TRBV9,16,TRBJ1-2,ASSVDLTGGFSNYGYT
TRBV29-1,11,TRBJ2-1,SVGDRGAVEQF
TRBV27,16,TRBJ1-3,ASSLRGPGRLSGNTIY
TRBV15,11,TRBJ1-2,ATSSGAGRGYT
TRBV5-6,13,TRBJ1-2,ASSSSGLFNYGYT
TRBV19,13,TRBJ1-6,ASSGQGSYNSPLH
TRBV20-1,11,TRBJ1-6,SANDGGNSPLH
TRBV7-2,15,TRBJ2-3,ASRDTAGTVRIDTQY
TRBV7-6,13,TRBJ2-7,ASSLVLAGVGEQY
TRBV19,14,TRBJ2-2,ASSIGRAGRTGELF
TRBV11-2,10,TRBJ1-5,ASSLGSEPQH
TRBV3-1/TRBV3-2,14,TRBJ2-5,ASSWGLREVRETQY
TRBV29-1,13,TRBJ1-5,SVAGGQGGSQPQH
TRBV6-6,11,TRBJ1-5,AVKTGVEQPQH
TRBV27,12,TRBJ1-5,ASSLTGPGQPQH
TRBV10-2,13,TRBJ2-5,ASSGGGLGVETQY
TRBV7-9,13,TRBJ1-3,ASSVPGQGENTIY
TRBV5-4,12,TRBJ2-7,ASSWHSGGYEQY
TRBV11-1,11,TRBJ2-7,ASSLSDSYEQY
TRBV11-2,12,TRBJ2-7,ASSLVGGGGEQY
TRBV6-6,13,TRBJ1-1,ASSYEDSGNTEAF
TRBV12-3/TRBV12-4,10,TRBJ1-4,ASSRVNEKLF
TRBV6-5,11,TRBJ1-2,ASGRGVDYGYT
TRBV13,15,TRBJ2-1,ASSYTSGGSSYNEQF
TRBV12-3/TRBV12-4,11,TRBJ2-1,ASSLGPNNEQF
TRBV5-1,11,TRBJ1-4,ASQGSTNEKLF
TRBV14,14,TRBJ2-2,ASSLSPAVNTGELF
TRBV19,13,TRBJ1-2,ASSIPTEANYGYT
TRBV7-2,12,TRBJ2-7,ASSLRTGSHEQY
TRBV19,12,TRBJ1-6,ASTGGTSNSPLH
TRBV2,12,TRBJ2-5,ASRAGRNQETQY
TRBV5-4,12,TRBJ2-7,ASTPAGGPGEQY
TRBV11-1,13,TRBJ2-1,ASSPYGSWYNEQF
TRBV29-1,10,TRBJ1-1,SVVSGNTEAF
TRBV19,11,TRBJ1-5,ASSIGSYQPQH
TRBV3-1/TRBV3-2,13,TRBJ2-7,ASGLTGGDSYEQY
TRBV5-1,11,TRBJ1-4,ASSRGSNEKLF
TRBV3-1/TRBV3-2,16,TRBJ2-1,ASRKHLPSSGLGNEQF
TRBV7-9,10,TRBJ2-7,ASGQGSYEQY
TRBV5-6,12,TRBJ1-6,ASSHSLYNSPLH
TRBV5-1,13,TRBJ2-3,ASGFRDSSTDTQY
TRBV7-9,11,TRBJ2-1,ASSTRQDNEQF
TRBV9,13,TRBJ2-3,ASSVGSRAADTQY
TRBV25-1,11,TRBJ2-6,ASSPSGANVLT
TRBV6-6,9,TRBJ2-7,ASSRNYEQY